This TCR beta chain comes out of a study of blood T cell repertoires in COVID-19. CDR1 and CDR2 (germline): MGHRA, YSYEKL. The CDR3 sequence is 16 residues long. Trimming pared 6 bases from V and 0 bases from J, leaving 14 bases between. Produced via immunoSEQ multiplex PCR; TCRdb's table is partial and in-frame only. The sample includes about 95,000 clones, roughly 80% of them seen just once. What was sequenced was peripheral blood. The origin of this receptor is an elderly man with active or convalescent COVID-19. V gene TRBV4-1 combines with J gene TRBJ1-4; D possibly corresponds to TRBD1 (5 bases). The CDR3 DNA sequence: TGCGCCAGCAGGACCGGGGGGGGTACAACTAATGAAAAACTGTTTTTT. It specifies CASRTGGGTTNEKLFF.